Presented here are 7 T cell receptor beta chains from one specimen sequenced in a study of blood T cell repertoires in COVID-19 (dated by TCRdb to between 2020 and 2021). The library came from the immunoSEQ multiplex PCR assay. This immuneACCESS table, as held by TCRdb, lists in-frame sequences with V and J called but not all clones. Of the missing ones, under half trace to an unresolved V gene in checked studies; the others have no known cause. Here the sample has about 280,000 clones; around 86% occur a single time. Jointly, the top ten make up roughly 2.2% of the sample. The sequenced material came from peripheral blood. The receptors come from a man aged 50 to 60 with acute or convalescent COVID-19.

The chain has TRBV6-1 and TRBJ2-1; D gene ambiguous. The CDR3 spans 16 residues. Trimming cost V 1 base and J 0 bases, with 10 bases left between them. Germline CDR1 MNHNS, CDR2 SASEGT. CDR3 bases: TGTGCCAGCAGTGAAGGTGTCCTTAGCTCCTACAATGAGCAGTTCTTC. This sequence encodes CASSEGVLSSYNEQFF.

V is TRBV6-5 and J is TRBJ1-1, with D perhaps TRBD1 (5 bases). Trimming removed 2 bases at V and 5 bases at J, with 12 bases between. This CDR3 has 14 residues. Germline assignment: CDR1 MNHEY and CDR2 SVGAGI. In DNA form, the CDR3 reads TGTGCCAGCAGTTACCTCCTGGGGGGGACTGAAGCTTTCTTT. Translating gives CASSYLLGGTEAFF.

There are a few counts of this clone. V is TRBV18 and J is TRBJ1-1; D is ambiguous. This CDR3 is 16 amino acids long. Trimming took off 4 bases at V and 5 bases at J, with 20 bases between the two ends. Germline assignment: CDR1 KGHSH and CDR2 LQKENI. CDR3 loop: CASSLNLDLAKTEAFF. The CDR3 nucleotides are TGTGCCAGCTCACTCAACCTAGATCTTGCCAAGACTGAAGCTTTCTTT.

CDR3 sequence (DNA): TGTGCCAGCAGGTACAGCGGGGGGGCCGGCCAAGAGACCCAGTACTTC. It translates to CASRYSGGAGQETQYF. This chain uses TRBV11-2 with TRBJ2-5; 10 nucleotides match TRBD2. Germline assignment: CDR1 SGHAT and CDR2 FQNNGV. CDR3 size: 16 residues. V lost 6 bases and J lost 1; bases outside the gene matches: 8.

The chain recombines TRBV9 with TRBJ1-5; the D gene is possibly TRBD1 (5 bases). Trimming shortened V by 1 base and J by 7 bases, and 12 bases separated the two germline ends. In germline, CDR1 is SGDLS, CDR2 YYNGEE. This CDR3 is built from 14 residues. The CDR3 region is CASSVQGGGQPQHF. The CDR3 coding sequence is TGTGCCAGCAGCGTACAGGGTGGAGGGCAGCCCCAGCATTTT.

The genes are TRBV6-5 and TRBJ2-7; TRBD1 is a possible D gene (6 bases). The CDR3 is 11 amino acids. Trimming left V 8 bases short and J 3 bases short, with 8 bases between. Germline CDR1 is MNHEY and CDR2 is SVGAGI. The chain's CDR3 is CASQGSYEQYF. In nucleotides, the CDR3 is TGTGCCAGCCAGGGGAGCTACGAGCAGTACTTC.

The chain carries TRBV5-5 and TRBJ2-5, with D possibly matching TRBD2 (5 bases). Germline V lookup: CDR1 SGHKS, CDR2 YYEKEE (reference sequence). The CDR3 loop spans 15 amino acids. V gave up 4 bases and J gave up 0 bases, with 13 bases separating them. CDR3 amino acids: CASSNSPGNQETQYF. CDR3 nucleotides: TGTGCCAGCAGCAATAGCCCGGGGAACCAAGAGACCCAGTACTTC.